These T cell receptor beta chains were read from a single sample in a study of T cell responses to AZD1222 COVID-19 vaccine. The assay was immunoSEQ multiplex PCR, and TCRdb's table has in-frame clones only and misses some. The listing records about 140,000 clones. Sequenced material: peripheral blood. These receptors originate from an adult in good health. Both conserved end residues are part of each CDR3. D genes are given only for firm matches.

V gene: TRBV28
J gene: TRBJ1-3
D gene: TRBD1
CDR3 protein: CASSSTGTRGNTIYF
CDR3 DNA: TGTGCCAGCAGTTCGACAGGGACGAGGGGAAACACCATATATTTT

V gene: TRBV3-1/TRBV3-2
J gene: TRBJ1-1
D gene: .
CDR3 protein: CASSHGTDREAFF
CDR3 DNA: TGTGCCAGCAGCCACGGGACGGACCGTGAAGCTTTCTTT

V gene: TRBV27
J gene: TRBJ1-1
D gene: TRBD1
CDR3 protein: CATHRGTEAFF
CDR3 DNA: TGTGCCACCCACAGGGGCACTGAAGCTTTCTTT

V gene: TRBV5-1
J gene: TRBJ2-5
D gene: .
CDR3 protein: CASSIQETQYF
CDR3 DNA: TGCGCCAGCAGCATACAAGAGACCCAGTACTTC

V gene: TRBV25-1
J gene: TRBJ1-2
D gene: .
CDR3 protein: CASSEGSAPNYGYTF
CDR3 DNA: TGTGCCAGCAGTGAAGGATCAGCCCCTAACTATGGCTACACCTTC

V gene: TRBV29-1
J gene: TRBJ2-5
D gene: TRBD2
CDR3 protein: CSVAMGGQETQYF
CDR3 DNA: TGCAGCGTTGCCATGGGGGGGCAAGAGACCCAGTACTTC

V gene: TRBV30
J gene: TRBJ1-1
D gene: .
CDR3 protein: CAWTLYSGTGGEAFF
CDR3 DNA: TGTGCCTGGACACTGTATTCAGGGACTGGGGGTGAAGCTTTCTTT

V gene: TRBV4-1
J gene: TRBJ1-5
D gene: .
CDR3 protein: CASSQVIGGVANQPQHF
CDR3 DNA: TGCGCCAGCAGCCAAGTTATTGGAGGGGTGGCCAATCAGCCCCAGCATTTT

V gene: TRBV6-1
J gene: TRBJ2-7
D gene: .
CDR3 protein: CASSERFRQYF
CDR3 DNA: TGTGCCAGCAGTGAGCGGTTTCGGCAGTACTTC

V gene: TRBV15
J gene: TRBJ1-1
D gene: .
CDR3 protein: CATRKGTQMNTEAFF
CDR3 DNA: TGTGCCACCAGGAAAGGGACACAAATGAACACTGAAGCTTTCTTT

V gene: TRBV6-1
J gene: TRBJ2-7
D gene: .
CDR3 protein: CASSEWGLGGVSGEQYF
CDR3 DNA: TGTGCCAGCAGTGAATGGGGTTTAGGCGGGGTCTCCGGCGAGCAGTACTTC

V gene: TRBV18
J gene: TRBJ2-2
D gene: TRBD2
CDR3 protein: CASSPIAGSTGELFF
CDR3 DNA: TGTGCCAGCTCACCTATAGCGGGGTCAACCGGGGAGCTGTTTTTT

V gene: TRBV9
J gene: TRBJ2-3
D gene: .
CDR3 protein: CASSPLAYGTDTQYF
CDR3 DNA: TGTGCCAGCAGCCCTCTAGCCTATGGCACAGATACGCAGTATTTT

V gene: TRBV5-1
J gene: TRBJ1-1
D gene: .
CDR3 protein: CASSLRQTNTEAFF
CDR3 DNA: TGCGCCAGCAGCTTGAGACAAACGAACACTGAAGCTTTCTTT